This entry features one T cell receptor beta chain sequence. Its target is not known. The CDR3 runs to 16 residues. Germline CDR1 SGHRS, CDR2 YFSETQ. The V end was cut by 3 bases, the J end by 7 bases, with 17 bases between. The entry originates in a study of human T cells and chemical hapten exposure. Time point indicated: pre-sensitization, week 0. Treatment reported: therapeutic diphenylcyclopropenone sensitization with weekly scalp DPC. Participating donors were patients with alopecia, aged 18 to 70 years, considered appropriate candidates for DPC. Individual cDNA molecules had unique molecular identifiers attached to them by the library. TCRdb re-analysed the RACE reads in MiXCR, keeping a single row per CDR3 protein. Of around 200,000 distinct CDR3 sequences in the sample, 30% were seen once. General study findings and limits: TCRs above 1 in 1000 frequency stayed constant with DPC sensitization.

Sequenced material: whole blood, taken in connection with sensitization to the hapten diphenylcyclopropenone (DPC). The chain is built from TRBV5-1 and TRBJ1-6; D is possibly TRBD1 (5 bases). This receptor was obtained from a woman in her twenties or thirties with alopecia areata. Some clones in this sample may be carry-over from other donors' samples. This CDR3 reads CASSSSDIGENSPLHF. The CDR3 nucleotides read TGCGCCAGCAGCTCGTCGGACATTGGGGAGAATTCACCCCTCCACTTT.